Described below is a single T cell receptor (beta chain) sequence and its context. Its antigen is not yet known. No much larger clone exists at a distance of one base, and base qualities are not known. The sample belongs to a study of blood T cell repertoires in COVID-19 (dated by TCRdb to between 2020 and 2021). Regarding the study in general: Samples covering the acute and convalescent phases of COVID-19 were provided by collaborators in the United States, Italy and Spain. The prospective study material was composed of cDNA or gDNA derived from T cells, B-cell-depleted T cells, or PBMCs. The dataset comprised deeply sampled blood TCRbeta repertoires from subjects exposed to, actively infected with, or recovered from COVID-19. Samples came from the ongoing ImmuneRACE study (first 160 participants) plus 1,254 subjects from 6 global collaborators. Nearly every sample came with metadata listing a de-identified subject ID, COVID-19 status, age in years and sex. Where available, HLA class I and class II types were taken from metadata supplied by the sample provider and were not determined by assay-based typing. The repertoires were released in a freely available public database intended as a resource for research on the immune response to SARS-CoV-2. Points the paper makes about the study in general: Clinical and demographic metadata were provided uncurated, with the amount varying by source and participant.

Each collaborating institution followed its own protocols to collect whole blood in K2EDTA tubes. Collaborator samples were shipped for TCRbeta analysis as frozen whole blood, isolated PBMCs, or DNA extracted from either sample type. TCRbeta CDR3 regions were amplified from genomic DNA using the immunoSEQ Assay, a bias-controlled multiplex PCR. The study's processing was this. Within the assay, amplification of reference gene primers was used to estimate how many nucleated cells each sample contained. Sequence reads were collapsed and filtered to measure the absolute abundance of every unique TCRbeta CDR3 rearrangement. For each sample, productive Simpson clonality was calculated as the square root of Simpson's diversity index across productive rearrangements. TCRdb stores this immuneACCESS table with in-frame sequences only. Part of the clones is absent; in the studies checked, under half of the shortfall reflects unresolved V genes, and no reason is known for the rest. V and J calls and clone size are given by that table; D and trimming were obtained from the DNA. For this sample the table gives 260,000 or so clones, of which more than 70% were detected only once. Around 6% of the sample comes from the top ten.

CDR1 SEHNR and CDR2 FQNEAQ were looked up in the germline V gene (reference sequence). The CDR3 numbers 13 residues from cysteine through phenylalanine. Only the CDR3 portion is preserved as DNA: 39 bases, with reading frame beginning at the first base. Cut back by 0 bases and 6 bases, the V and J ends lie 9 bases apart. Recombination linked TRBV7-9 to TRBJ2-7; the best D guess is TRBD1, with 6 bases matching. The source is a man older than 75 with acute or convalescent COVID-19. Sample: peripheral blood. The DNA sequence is TGTGCCAGCAGCTTAGCTGGGGGCCGCGAGCAGTACTTC. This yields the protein CASSLAGGREQYF.